The clone carrying this TCR beta chain was detected many times. The antigen is undetermined. TCRdb processed the 5' RACE reads anew with MiXCR; each CDR3 protein has one entry. The table has tens of thousands of distinct CDR3 sequences, 2% to 2.5% seen once; the top ten hold about 3%. The data belong to a study of neurological immune-mediated disorders. General study points: Clinical features showed no association with the multiple sclerosis repertoire cluster, and MRI features showed none either.

The source is a man aged 45-65 years with multiple sclerosis. Sequencing was carried out using PBMCs.

CDR3 nucleotide sequence: TGTGCCATCAGTGAGTCGGCAGGCCCTCAGCCCCAGCATTTT. This translates into CAISESAGPQPQHF. The V call is TRBV10-3, the J call TRBJ1-5; unclear D gene. The CDR3 runs 14 residues. V was pared by 0 bases and J by 6 bases, with 9 bases between. Germline loops: CDR1 ENHRY, CDR2 SYGVKD.